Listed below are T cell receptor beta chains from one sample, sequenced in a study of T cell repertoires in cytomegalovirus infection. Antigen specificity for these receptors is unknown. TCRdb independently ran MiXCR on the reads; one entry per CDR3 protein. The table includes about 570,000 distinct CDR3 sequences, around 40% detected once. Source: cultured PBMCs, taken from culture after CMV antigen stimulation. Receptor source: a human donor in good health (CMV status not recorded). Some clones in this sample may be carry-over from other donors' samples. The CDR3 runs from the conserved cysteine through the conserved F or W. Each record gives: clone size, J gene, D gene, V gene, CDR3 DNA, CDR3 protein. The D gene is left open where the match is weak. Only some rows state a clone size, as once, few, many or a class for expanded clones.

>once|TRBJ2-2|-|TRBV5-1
TGCGCCAGCTCTGGACGGGCAGGACCGGGCACCGGGGAGCTGTTTTTT
CASSGRAGPGTGELFF
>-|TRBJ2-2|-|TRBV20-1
TGCAGTGCCCCGGTTAGAAACACCGGGGAGCTGTTTTTT
CSAPVRNTGELFF
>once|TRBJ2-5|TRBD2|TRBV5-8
TGTGCCAGCAGCTTGGGGACTAGCGATCGGGGAGAGACCCAGTACTTC
CASSLGTSDRGETQYF
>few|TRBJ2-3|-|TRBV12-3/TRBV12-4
TGTGCCAGCACCAAACCCATCACAGATACGCAGTATTTT
CASTKPITDTQYF
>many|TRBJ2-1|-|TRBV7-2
TGTGCCAGCAGCCACGCTTACAATGAGCAGTTCTTC
CASSHAYNEQFF
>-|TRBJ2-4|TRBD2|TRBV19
TGTGCCAGTAGTCTAGCGGGAGTAGGCAAAAACATTCAGTACTTC
CASSLAGVGKNIQYF
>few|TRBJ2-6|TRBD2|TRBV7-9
TGTGCCAGCAGCTTAGGAGTTCTAGCGGGAAACTCTGGGGCCAACGTCCTGACTTTC
CASSLGVLAGNSGANVLTF
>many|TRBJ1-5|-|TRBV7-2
TGTGCCAGCAGCTTATTGGGGCAGCCCCAGCATTTT
CASSLLGQPQHF
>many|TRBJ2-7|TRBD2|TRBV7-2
TGTGCCAGCAGCATCCGGGGCTTTCTAGCGGGAGATAGTAGTCGGGGGAGCGAGCAGTACTTC
CASSIRGFLAGDSSRGSEQYF
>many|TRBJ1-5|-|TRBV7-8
TGTGCCAGCAGCCTACCGACCCATAGCAATCAGCCCCAGCATTTT
CASSLPTHSNQPQHF
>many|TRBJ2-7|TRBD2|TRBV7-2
TGTGCCAGCAGTTTTAGCGGGAGTCGCGCCTACGAGCAGTACTTC
CASSFSGSRAYEQYF
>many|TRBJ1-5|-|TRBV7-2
TGTGCCAGCAGCTCTTGGGCCGGCAATCAGCCCCAGCATTTT
CASSSWAGNQPQHF
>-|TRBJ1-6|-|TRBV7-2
TGTGCCAGCAGCCTAGGTTCCCTGGGGGCACCCCTCCACTTT
CASSLGSLGAPLHF
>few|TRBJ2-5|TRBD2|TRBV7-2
TGTGCCAGCAGCTTGGGGACTACTAGGGGAGAGACCCAGTACTTC
CASSLGTTRGETQYF
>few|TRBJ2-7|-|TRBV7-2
TGTGCCAGCAGCTTAAGAGTTACCACCTACGAGCAGTACTTC
CASSLRVTTYEQYF
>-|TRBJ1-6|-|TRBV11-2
TGTGCCAGCAGCTTACTCACGACTTCACCCCTCCACTTT
CASSLLTTSPLHF
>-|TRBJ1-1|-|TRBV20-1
TGCAGTGCTAGTGGGGGAGACGCTGAAGCTTTCTTT
CSASGGDAEAFF
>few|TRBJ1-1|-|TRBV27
TGTGCCAGCCGAGGGAGTTGGACTGAAGCTTTCTTT
CASRGSWTEAFF
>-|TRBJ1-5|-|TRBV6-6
TGTGCCAGCAGTTACTCCGGCGGGTTCAATCAGCCCCAGCATTTT
CASSYSGGFNQPQHF
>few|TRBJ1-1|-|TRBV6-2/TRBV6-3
TGTGCCAGCAGTTCATTAACACCCATGAACACTGAAGCTTTCTTT
CASSSLTPMNTEAFF
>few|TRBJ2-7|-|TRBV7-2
TGTGCCAGCAGCCTTTTGGGTGGGGGGAACGAGCAGTACTTC
CASSLLGGGNEQYF
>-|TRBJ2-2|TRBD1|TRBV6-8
TGTGCCAGCAGTTCACGGGACAGAGGAACCGGGGAGCTGTTTTTT
CASSSRDRGTGELFF